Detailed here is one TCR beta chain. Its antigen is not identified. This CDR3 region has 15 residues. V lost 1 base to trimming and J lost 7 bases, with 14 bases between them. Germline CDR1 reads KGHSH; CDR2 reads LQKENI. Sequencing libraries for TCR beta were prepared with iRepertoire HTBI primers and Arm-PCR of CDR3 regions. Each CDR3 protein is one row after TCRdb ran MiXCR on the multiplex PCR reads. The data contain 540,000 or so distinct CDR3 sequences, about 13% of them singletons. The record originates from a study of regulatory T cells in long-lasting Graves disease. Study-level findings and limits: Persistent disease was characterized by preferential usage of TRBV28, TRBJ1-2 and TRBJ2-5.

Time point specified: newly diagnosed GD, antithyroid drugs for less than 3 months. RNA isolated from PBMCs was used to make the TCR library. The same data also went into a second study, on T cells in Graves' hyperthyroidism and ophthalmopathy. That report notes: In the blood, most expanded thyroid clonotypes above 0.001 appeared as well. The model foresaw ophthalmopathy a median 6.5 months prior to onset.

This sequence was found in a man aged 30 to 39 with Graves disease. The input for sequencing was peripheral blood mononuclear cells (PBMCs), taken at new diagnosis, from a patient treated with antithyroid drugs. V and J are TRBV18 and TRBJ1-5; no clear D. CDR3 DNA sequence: TGTGCCAGCTCACCACAGGCGCCTCCGTGGCAGCCCCAGCATTTT. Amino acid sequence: CASSPQAPPWQPQHF.